This is a list of T cell receptor beta chains from one sample in a study of shared clonotypes between healthy human individuals. The data were produced by immunoSEQ multiplex PCR, yet TCRdb's version contains in-frame clones alone and is incomplete. The sample yields roughly 380,000 clones, just over 95% seen once. The sample taken for sequencing was memory CD8+ T cells sorted from blood. The origin of the receptors is a young man in good health. The CDR3 runs from the conserved cysteine through the conserved F or W. A D gene is named only where the DNA matches it firmly. Clone size, where shown, is once, few, many, or a class for clones that have expanded.

j_call d_call clone_size v_call cdr3_nt cdr3_aa
TRBJ1-4 NA NA TRBV21-1 TGTGCCAGCAGCCCGGACGGGTTTCGTGAAAAACTGTTTTTT CASSPDGFREKLFF
TRBJ1-3 NA NA TRBV6-1 TGTGCCAGCAGTGAACAGGGCTCTGGAAACACCATATATTTT CASSEQGSGNTIYF
TRBJ2-1 TRBD2 NA TRBV5-4 TGTGCCAGCAGCTCTCCGGGACTAGCGGGGCGGGCTACCAATGAGCAGTTCTTC CASSSPGLAGRATNEQFF
TRBJ2-1 NA NA TRBV11-2 TGTGCCAGCAGCTTAGAGGGACTCTCCTACAATGAGCAGTTCTTC CASSLEGLSYNEQFF
TRBJ1-2 NA NA TRBV28 TGTGCCAGCACCCCATTGGGGTCCGGCTACACCTTC CASTPLGSGYTF
TRBJ2-7 NA NA TRBV14 TGTGCCAGCAGCCAAGTCCGCCGCTTGGACGAGCAGTACTTC CASSQVRRLDEQYF
TRBJ2-6 NA NA TRBV4-2 TGTGCCAGCAGCTGCTTCCACAAAGGTTACAGTCGGGCCAACGTCCTGACTTTC CASSCFHKGYSRANVLTF
TRBJ1-3 NA once TRBV5-5 TGTGCCAGCAGCTTTTTCGAAGGAGTCCTCTCTGGAAACACCATATATTTT CASSFFEGVLSGNTIYF
TRBJ2-2 NA once TRBV6-5 TGTGCCAGCAGTTACCTTATTAACACCGGGGAGCTGTTTTTT CASSYLINTGELFF
TRBJ1-2 NA NA TRBV28 TGTGCCAGCAGTTTGAGGCTAACTAACTATGGCTACACCTTC CASSLRLTNYGYTF
TRBJ2-3 TRBD2 NA TRBV9 TGTGCCAGCAGCGTAGTAGCGGGAGATACGCAGTATTTT CASSVVAGDTQYF
TRBJ2-1 NA NA TRBV5-1 TGCGCCAGCAGTCGCTATACTGACAATGAGCAGTTCTTC CASSRYTDNEQFF
TRBJ2-3 NA NA TRBV5-1 TGCGCCAGCAGGCTCCTGATCACAGATACGCAGTATTTT CASRLLITDTQYF
TRBJ2-2 TRBD2 NA TRBV27 TGTGCCAGCAGTTTCGGGGGACTAGGCCCAACCGGGGAGCTGTTTTTT CASSFGGLGPTGELFF
TRBJ2-1 TRBD1 NA TRBV19 TGTGCCAGTAGTCCAACCCCCCTCGACAGGGCGGTACAGTTCTTC CASSPTPLDRAVQFF
TRBJ2-3 TRBD1 NA TRBV4-1 TGCGCCAGCAGCCAACAGGGACAGGGTATAGATACGCAGTATTTT CASSQQGQGIDTQYF
TRBJ2-5 NA NA TRBV5-1 TGCGCCAGCAGCTGGGGGCGCGGTGGAAAAGAGACCCAGTACTTC CASSWGRGGKETQYF
TRBJ1-3 NA NA TRBV7-3 TGTGCCAGCAGCTTAGGCCGGGGGCCCGGAAACACCATATATTTT CASSLGRGPGNTIYF
TRBJ2-1 NA NA TRBV5-1 TGCGCCAGCAGCTCACCTTACAATGAGCAGTTCTTC CASSSPYNEQFF
TRBJ1-4 TRBD1 NA TRBV30 TGTGCCTGGAACCAGGGGGATGGCGAAAAACTGTTTTTT CAWNQGDGEKLFF
TRBJ2-1 NA NA TRBV7-8 TGTGCCAGCAGCCCCCGGAGGGGGTTGGTCTACAATGAGCAGTTCTTC CASSPRRGLVYNEQFF
TRBJ2-3 TRBD2 NA TRBV27 TGTGCCAGCAGTCGCTACAGGGGACCTAGCGGGAGGAGCCCAGATACGCAGTATTTT CASSRYRGPSGRSPDTQYF
TRBJ2-4 TRBD1 NA TRBV19 TGTGCCAGTAGTATCGGGACAGTTTTAGCCAAAAACATTCAGTACTTC CASSIGTVLAKNIQYF
TRBJ2-3 NA NA TRBV28 TGTGCCAGCAGTTTAGACCGGGGGCTGTCGTATTTT CASSLDRGLSYF
TRBJ2-7 NA NA TRBV29-1 TGCAGCGCCCGAAATGGGGGGGCAGACAACGAGCAGTACTTC CSARNGGADNEQYF